The rows below give T cell receptor beta chains drawn from one sample of a study of blood T cell repertoires in COVID-19. Clones were sequenced by immunoSEQ multiplex PCR, and TCRdb holds only the in-frame ones, with some missing. Among some 95,000 clones listed, roughly 80% were seen once. Sequences were obtained from peripheral blood. Every receptor here comes from a man aged 50-60 years who had recovered from COVID-19. The CDR3 runs from the conserved cysteine through the conserved F or W. The D gene is left open where the match is weak. The size field is filled for only some rows; it gives once, few, many or a size class.

12,TRBV6-6,TRBJ2-7,-,TRBD1,TGTGCTACAGGGGGCGGCCCCTACGAGCAGTACTTC,CATGGGPYEQYF
14,TRBV2,TRBJ1-3,-,TRBD1,TGTGCCACGTCCCAAGAGCAGGGGGCGGACACCATATATTTT,CATSQEQGADTIYF
16,TRBV3-1/TRBV3-2,TRBJ2-2,-,-,TGTGCCAGCAGCCAAGAAACAGGCGCGAACACCGGGGAGCTGTTTTTT,CASSQETGANTGELFF
16,TRBV6-6,TRBJ1-5,-,TRBD1,TGTGCCAGCAGTTTGAAAGGGGGCGAAGGCAATCAGCCCCAGCATTTT,CASSLKGGEGNQPQHF
15,TRBV7-9,TRBJ2-7,many,TRBD1,TGTGCCAGCAGCCCCCAAGGGACAGAAGATTACGAGCAGTACTTC,CASSPQGTEDYEQYF
16,TRBV4-2,TRBJ2-7,-,-,TGTGCCAGCAGCCAAGCGGATGGCGGGGCCTCCTACGAGCAGTACTTC,CASSQADGGASYEQYF
14,TRBV5-1,TRBJ2-1,-,-,TGCGCCAGCAGCTCGACACTTGGCTACAATGAGCAGTTCTTC,CASSSTLGYNEQFF
15,TRBV28,TRBJ1-1,-,-,TGTGCCAGCAGTTTTCCTGCGGGTTTGGGGACTGAAGCTTTCTTT,CASSFPAGLGTEAFF
16,TRBV13,TRBJ2-5,-,-,TGTGCCAGCAGCTTTAGAGGGGGACACCGGAGGGAGACCCAGTACTTC,CASSFRGGHRRETQYF
16,TRBV7-7,TRBJ2-1,-,TRBD2,TGTGCCAGCAGCTCAGGACTAGCGGGAGTTAGCGATGAGCAGTTCTTC,CASSSGLAGVSDEQFF
15,TRBV6-4,TRBJ2-1,-,TRBD2,TGTGCCAGCAGTGCCGGGACTAGCGGGCTCAATGAGCAGTTCTTC,CASSAGTSGLNEQFF
12,TRBV19,TRBJ1-2,-,TRBD1,TGTGCCAGTAGTGTGCTACAGGGGGCCTACACCTTC,CASSVLQGAYTF
15,TRBV5-1,TRBJ1-2,few,TRBD1,TGCGCCAGCAGCTTGGCCAGGGGGCGAACGTACGGCTACACCTTC,CASSLARGRTYGYTF
13,TRBV2,TRBJ2-2,-,-,TGTGCGAGTGGCAGGGTCGGCACCGGGGAGCTGTTTTTT,CASGRVGTGELFF
14,TRBV14,TRBJ1-1,-,-,TGTGCCAGCAGCCAATCAGGGGCGAACACTGAAGCTTTCTTT,CASSQSGANTEAFF
15,TRBV9,TRBJ2-3,once,-,TGTGCCAGCAGCCCTTCCCTCGGACAGCCAGATACGCAGTATTTT,CASSPSLGQPDTQYF
13,TRBV6-5,TRBJ1-3,-,-,TGTGCCAGCAGAGTAGCCCCTGGAAACACCATATATTTT,CASRVAPGNTIYF
17,TRBV15,TRBJ2-2,-,TRBD1,TGTGCCACCAGCAAGGGGGCTTGGACAAAAAACACCGGGGAGCTGTTTTTT,CATSKGAWTKNTGELFF
16,TRBV18,TRBJ2-7,-,TRBD2,TGTGCCAGCTCACCGGGACTAGCGGGATTGAAGAACGAGCAGTACTTC,CASSPGLAGLKNEQYF
15,TRBV7-2,TRBJ2-5,-,-,TGTGCCAGCAGCGCCTCCGGGACAACCCAAGAGACCCAGTACTTC,CASSASGTTQETQYF
15,TRBV7-2,TRBJ1-1,-,-,TGTGCCAGCAGCTTAGTGTCAGGGTGGGACACTGAAGCTTTCTTT,CASSLVSGWDTEAFF
14,TRBV6-5,TRBJ2-3,-,-,TGTGCCAGCAAGGCAGGGTGGGACACAGATACGCAGTATTTT,CASKAGWDTDTQYF
13,TRBV12-3/TRBV12-4,TRBJ1-5,-,-,TGTGCCAGCAGTTTAGCCGGGAATCAGCCCCAGCATTTT,CASSLAGNQPQHF
16,TRBV4-1,TRBJ2-7,-,TRBD1,TGCGCCAGCAGCCTTACGCCGACAGGGGAAAACTACGAGCAGTACTTC,CASSLTPTGENYEQYF
20,TRBV28,TRBJ2-7,-,-,TGTGCCAGCAGTTTGAGGAGGCGGTTCGGGCTAGTAGCCGAAAGGTACGAGCAGTACTTC,CASSLRRRFGLVAERYEQYF
16,TRBV2,TRBJ1-6,-,-,TGTGCCAGCAGTGACAGGGCGAGCTCCTATAATTCACCCCTCCACTTT,CASSDRASSYNSPLHF
13,TRBV7-2,TRBJ2-2,-,-,TGTGCCAGCATAGCAGGGGACACCGGGGAGCTGTTTTTT,CASIAGDTGELFF
13,TRBV10-2,TRBJ2-7,once,-,TGCGCCAGCAGGTTGGGCACGTCCTACGAGCAGTACTTC,CASRLGTSYEQYF
13,TRBV6-5,TRBJ2-1,-,-,TGTGCCAGCAGGGATACAGGGTACAATGAGCAGTTCTTC,CASRDTGYNEQFF
16,TRBV11-3,TRBJ2-2,-,TRBD2,TGTGCCAGCAGCCATGGGGCTAGCGGGAACACCGGGGAGCTGTTTTTT,CASSHGASGNTGELFF
15,TRBV11-2,TRBJ2-1,medium-sized,-,TGTGCCAGCAGCCGCGGCCCTAGCGAGACCAATGAGCAGTTCTTC,CASSRGPSETNEQFF
15,TRBV5-1,TRBJ1-6,once,TRBD1,TGCGCCAGCAGCCCAGGACAGGGGGCGAATTCACCCCTCCACTTT,CASSPGQGANSPLHF
13,TRBV28,TRBJ2-7,-,-,TGTGCCAGCAACACCGGGCGACAGCGCGAGCAGTACTTC,CASNTGRQREQYF
14,TRBV4-2,TRBJ2-7,-,-,TGTGCCAGCAGCCCAGCGAAGAGCTCCTACGAGCAGTACTTC,CASSPAKSSYEQYF
16,TRBV5-1,TRBJ2-3,-,TRBD2,TGCGCCAGCAGCTTGGAGCGGGGATGGAGCACAGATACGCAGTATTTT,CASSLERGWSTDTQYF
17,TRBV7-8,TRBJ1-2,-,-,TGTGCCAGCAGCTTTCTAGTCCGGGACAATGGCAACTATGGCTACACCTTC,CASSFLVRDNGNYGYTF
15,TRBV21-1,TRBJ2-3,-,-,TGTGCCAGCAGCAAAGGGTACAGGGAAAAGGATACGCAGTATTTT,CASSKGYREKDTQYF
13,TRBV7-2,TRBJ2-5,-,-,TGTGCCAGCAGCAGAGGGACTCAAGAGACCCAGTACTTC,CASSRGTQETQYF
12,TRBV7-9,TRBJ1-1,-,-,TGTGCCAGCAGCTTAGAGCCCAGGGTGGCTTTCTTT,CASSLEPRVAFF
16,TRBV28,TRBJ2-3,-,-,TGTGCCAGCAGTTTCTCTTACGGGACTAGCACAGATACGCAGTATTTT,CASSFSYGTSTDTQYF
13,TRBV6-5,TRBJ1-2,-,-,TGTGCCAGCAGTTACGGAGGGAACTATGGCTACACCTTC,CASSYGGNYGYTF
16,TRBV6-2/TRBV6-3,TRBJ1-2,-,TRBD1,TGTGCCAGCAGCCGCTCCGGGACAGTATATAACTATGGCTACACCTTC,CASSRSGTVYNYGYTF
13,TRBV5-8,TRBJ2-3,-,-,TGTGCCAGCAGCCCGGGACTCCCCCAAACGCAGTATTTT,CASSPGLPQTQYF
15,TRBV11-2,TRBJ2-3,-,TRBD1,TGTGCCAGCAGCTTCGGGACAGGGGCCACAGATACGCAGTATTTT,CASSFGTGATDTQYF
14,TRBV4-2,TRBJ2-7,-,-,TGTGCCAGCAGCCATCAGCGCAACTCCTACGAGCAGTACTTC,CASSHQRNSYEQYF
18,TRBV24-1,TRBJ2-7,few,-,TGTGCCACCAGTGATCTATTGGGGGGTAGCGGAGTTACCTACGAGCAGTACTTC,CATSDLLGGSGVTYEQYF
15,TRBV28,TRBJ2-3,-,-,TGTGCCAGCAGTTCCCTAGACCTCCAGCCTAAGGCGCAGTATTTT,CASSSLDLQPKAQYF
13,TRBV28,TRBJ1-5,-,-,TGTGCCAGCGTAGGACAGTTCAATCAGCCCCAGCATTTT,CASVGQFNQPQHF
12,TRBV19,TRBJ2-2,-,-,TGTGCCAGTAGTCCGCTGGAGCGGGAGCTGTTTTTT,CASSPLERELFF
12,TRBV3-1/TRBV3-2,TRBJ2-3,once,TRBD2,TGTGCCAGCAGCCAAGGACTAGCCATGCAGTATTTT,CASSQGLAMQYF
16,TRBV9,TRBJ2-2,once,TRBD2,TGTGCCAGCAGCGTAGTGGCGGGGGGAGGAACCGGGGAGCTGTTTTTT,CASSVVAGGGTGELFF
15,TRBV5-1,TRBJ2-1,-,TRBD2,TGCGCCAGCAGCCTCCTAGTGGGGGGGAGAAATGAGCAGTTCTTC,CASSLLVGGRNEQFF
11,TRBV24-1,TRBJ2-1,-,-,TGTGCCACCAGTTTAAAAAATGAGCAGTTCTTC,CATSLKNEQFF
15,TRBV6-2/TRBV6-3,TRBJ2-3,once,-,TGTGCCAGCAACCCCTCGAGAGGACTGGCAGATACGCAGTATTTT,CASNPSRGLADTQYF